A single sample gave rise to the 32 T cell receptor beta chains below, sequenced in a study of regulatory T cells in long-lasting Graves disease. TCR beta libraries were built with iRepertoire HTBI primers and Arm-PCR of CDR3 regions. TCRdb fed the multiplex PCR reads into MiXCR, producing one record per CDR3 protein. The sample records about 620,000 distinct CDR3 sequences, 15% to 20% being singletons. Regarding time point: newly diagnosed GD, antithyroid drugs for less than 3 months. The TCR library was made from RNA extracted from PBMCs. The data also belong to a second study, concerning T cells in Graves' hyperthyroidism and ophthalmopathy.

The sequencing here drew on peripheral blood mononuclear cells (PBMCs), taken at new diagnosis, from a patient treated with antithyroid drugs. All receptors come from a woman aged 25 to 45 with Graves disease.

This clonotype appeared a single time. A much larger clonotype is one base distant, so this may be a read error. The chain links TRBV29-1 to TRBJ2-7, with D tentatively TRBD2 (5 bases). This CDR3 comprises 12 residues. CDR1 and CDR2 (germline): SQVTM, ANQGSEA. CDR3 sequence reads: CSVVEGPYAQYF. CDR3 DNA: TGCAGCGTTGTCGAGGGTCCCTACGCGCAGTACTTC.

The genes are TRBV27 and TRBJ2-7, with D possibly TRBD2 on 6 matching bases. The CDR3 is made up of 12 amino acids. V was trimmed by 6 bases and J by 8 bases, leaving 14 bases between them. The germline gives CDR1 MNHEY, CDR2 SMNVEV (reference sequence). The CDR3 loop reads CASSSRGYKQYF. The CDR3 DNA is TGTGCCAGCAGCTCACGGGGGTACAAGCAGTACTTC.

As concerns this clonotype: With a far larger clone one base away, a read error is the likely cause. J is TRBJ2-1 and V is TRBV11-2; 10 nucleotides agree with TRBD2. Trimming took 5 bases from V and 10 from J; bases not matched to a gene: 11. There are 15 residues in the CDR3. Per the germline V gene, CDR1 is SGHAT and CDR2 is FQNNGV. Here the CDR3 reads CASSPTSGRYYEQFF. CDR3 nucleotides: TGTGCCAGCAGCCCGACTAGCGGGCGTTACTACGAGCAGTTCTTC.

The gene calls are TRBV7-9 and TRBJ2-1, with D possibly matching TRBD2 (6 bases). CDR3 size: 15 residues. V was trimmed by 5 bases and J by 7 bases, leaving 18 bases between them. Germline-derived CDR1 and CDR2 are SEHNR and FQNEAQ (reference sequence). CDR3 nucleotides: TGTGCCAGCAGCCCGTTGACTAGTACAAAGAATGAGCAGTTCTTC. It yields the protein CASSPLTSTKNEQFF.

CDR3 residues: CASRRGYEQFF. For the CDR3, the DNA is TGTGCCTCGCGACGGGGCTACGAGCAGTTCTTC. V gene TRBV27 combines with J gene TRBJ2-1; D tentatively reads TRBD1 or TRBD2 (5 bases each). The CDR3 totals 11 residues. Trimming cost V 11 bases and J 10 bases, with 15 bases left between them. CDR1 and CDR2 (germline): MNHEY, SMNVEV (reference sequence).

The sample holds many counts of this clonotype. The V and J genes are TRBV27 and TRBJ2-7; 12 bases match TRBD2. With V trimmed by 4 bases and J by 4 bases, 8 bases remained unmatched. The CDR3 is made up of 16 amino acids. Germline assignment: CDR1 MNHEY and CDR2 SMNVEV (reference sequence). The CDR3 loop is CASSSGLAGLGYEQYF. CDR3 in DNA: TGTGCCAGCAGTTCGGGACTAGCGGGCCTCGGATACGAGCAGTACTTC.

This clonotype has more than one count but fewer than ten. The rearrangement links TRBV28 to TRBJ2-1; the match to TRBD2 covers 14 bases. V trimming: 2 bases; J trimming: 8 bases; junction bases outside the gene matches: 23. The CDR3 extends over 22 amino acids. Germline V gene data show CDR1 as MDHEN and CDR2 as SYDVKM. The CDR3 loop is CASSLQNGGRLAGGPSGDEQFF. The DNA for the CDR3 is TGTGCCAGCAGTTTACAAAATGGGGGACGACTAGCGGGAGGGCCTTCCGGCGATGAGCAGTTCTTC.

This chain connects TRBV4-2 to TRBJ1-2; no reliable D call. Trimming pared 0 bases from V and 4 bases from J, leaving 9 bases between. Germline CDR1 is LGHNA and CDR2 is YNFKEQ. The CDR3 length is 14 residues. Written as DNA, the CDR3 is TGTGCCAGCAGCCAAGAAATGGTGGGCTATGGCTACACCTTC. It is translated as CASSQEMVGYGYTF.

The table lists this clonotype with many counts. V usage is TRBV27 and J usage is TRBJ2-5, with a possible D match to TRBD2 (6 bases). V was shortened by 11 bases and J by 5 bases, with 6 bases between the two germline ends. This CDR3 is 9 amino acids long. Germline loops: CDR1 MNHEY, CDR2 SMNVEV (reference sequence). In DNA form, the CDR3 reads TGTGCCGGGGGGGAGACCCAGTACTTC. Translated, it gives CAGGETQYF.

This clonotype was found a few times. CDR3 in amino acids: CSARDLGRPGSDTQYF. The CDR3 region has the DNA TGCAGTGCTAGAGATCTCGGCCGCCCAGGGTCAGATACGCAGTATTTT. The rearrangement uses TRBV20-1 and TRBJ2-3; possible D gene TRBD1, 5 bases. The CDR3 sequence is 16 residues long. CDR1 and CDR2 (germline): DFQATT, SNEGSKA (reference sequence). The V end was cut by 0 bases, the J end by 4 bases, with 17 bases between.

This clonotype came up many times. The chain carries TRBV28 and TRBJ1-2; 10 bases fit TRBD1. Germline values: CDR1 MDHEN, CDR2 SYDVKM. CDR3 length: 14 residues. The V gene end was trimmed by 5 bases and the J gene end by 4 bases; junction bases not matched to a gene: 4. The CDR3 region is CASSRDRGFYGYTF. CDR3 bases: TGTGCCAGCAGTCGGGACAGGGGATTCTATGGCTACACCTTC.

There are many counts of this clonotype. This chain connects TRBV20-1 to TRBJ1-3; D not certain. The CDR3 loop spans 13 amino acids. Trimming stripped 5 bases from V and 0 bases from J, with 8 bases between. Germline loops: CDR1 DFQATT, CDR2 SNEGSKA (reference sequence). For the CDR3, the DNA is TGCAGTGCTCTACATAGCTCTGGAAACACCATATATTTT. It specifies CSALHSSGNTIYF.

This chain connects TRBV24-1 to TRBJ1-4; 11 bases align to TRBD1. The trim removed 3 bases at V and 7 bases at J, leaving 9 bases unmatched. The CDR3 has 17 amino acids. Germline CDR1 reads KGHDR; CDR2 reads SFDVKD. Here the CDR3 reads CATSDPPRGTGGEKLFF. The CDR3 DNA is TGTGCCACCAGTGATCCTCCCCGCGGGACAGGGGGTGAAAAACTGTTTTTT.

This clonotype was counted only a few times. The chain couples TRBV2 to TRBJ2-7; D gene unclear. The CDR3 extends over 13 amino acids. The V end was cut by 6 bases, the J end by 0 bases, with 9 bases between. The germline V gene has CDR1 SNHLY and CDR2 FYNNEI. The CDR3 reads CASRLITSYEQYF. CDR3 nucleotides: TGTGCCAGCAGACTGATCACCTCCTACGAGCAGTACTTC.

Many counts were recorded for this clonotype. The chain employs TRBV28 and TRBJ1-2; the match to TRBD1 covers 7 bases. J was trimmed by 6 bases and V by 4 bases; bases with no gene match: 11. The CDR3 runs to 15 residues. Germline CDR1 reads MDHEN; CDR2 reads SYDVKM. The CDR3 spells CASSSPSTGSHGYTF. The CDR3 DNA reads as TGTGCCAGCAGTTCGCCCTCGACAGGGAGCCATGGCTACACCTTC.

This clonotype was counted ten times or more. The chain is built from TRBV27 and TRBJ2-7, with D unresolved. The CDR3 has 15 residues. Deletions cut 5 bases from V and 5 bases from J, with 19 bases between. CDR1 and CDR2 (germline): MNHEY, SMNVEV (reference sequence). DNA of the CDR3: TGTGCCAGCAGTCAAGCATCAAGGTCGAGTGACGAGCAGTACTTC. Protein product: CASSQASRSSDEQYF.

The genes are TRBV10-3 and TRBJ2-4; perhaps TRBD2 as D (6 bases). This CDR3 has 14 amino acids. Per the germline V gene, CDR1 is ENHRY and CDR2 is SYGVKD. The V and J ends lost 4 bases and 2 bases respectively, with 9 bases between them. This CDR3 reads CAISAGLTKNIQYF. CDR3 in DNA: TGTGCCATCAGTGCGGGACTTACCAAAAACATTCAGTACTTC.

Regarding this clonotype: This sequence may be a read error, since a much larger clone differs from it by one base. J is TRBJ2-1 and V is TRBV20-1; D tentatively reads TRBD1 or TRBD2 (6 bases each). Germline assignment: CDR1 DFQATT and CDR2 SNEGSKA (reference sequence). This CDR3 is 12 amino acids long. CDR3 nucleotide sequence: TGCAGTGGGCGGCGGGACAACAATGATCAGTTCTTC. This encodes CSGRRDNNDQFF.

This clonotype occurred many times. In DNA, the CDR3 is TGTGCCAGCAGCTTTAGGCGGGAGGGCCTCAATGAGCAGTTCTTC. The encoded protein is CASSFRREGLNEQFF. The V and J genes are TRBV11-2 and TRBJ2-1; 9 positions agree with TRBD2. J gave up 6 bases and V 3 bases, and 6 bases lay outside the gene matches. This CDR3 is built from 15 residues. The germline CDR1 and CDR2 sequences are SGHAT and FQNNGV.

This clonotype has more than one count but fewer than ten. This chain connects TRBV18 to TRBJ2-7; 7 bases match TRBD2. CDR3 length equals 16 residues. Per the germline V gene, CDR1 is KGHSH and CDR2 is LQKENI. V trimming: 0 bases; J trimming: 6 bases; junction bases outside the gene matches: 11. The CDR3 region has the DNA TGTGCCAGCTCACCACCGACGGGAGGCTCAGCTCGCGAGCAGTACTTC. It translates to CASSPPTGGSAREQYF.

Regarding this clonotype: A much larger clone differs from this one at a single base, so this may be a read error. The chain employs TRBV11-1 and TRBJ2-1; no firm D call. This CDR3 is built from 15 residues. The germline V gene has CDR1 SGHAT and CDR2 FQDESV (reference sequence). V lost 2 bases to trimming and J lost 4 bases, with 12 bases between them. The CDR3, as DNA: TGTGCCAGCAGCTTATCCGACAAACTTTACAATGAGCAGTTCTTC. Translating it yields CASSLSDKLYNEQFF.

Regarding this clonotype: One end of the junction is discordant with germline, which a read error may explain. The chain joins TRBV5-1 to TRBJ2-3; D is unresolved. Germline assignment: CDR1 SGHRS and CDR2 YFSETQ. There are 15 residues in the CDR3. The CDR3: CASSKVGASADTQYF. The CDR3 coding sequence is TGTGCCAGCAGTAAGGTTGGAGCCTCGGCAGATACGCAGTATTTT.

This clonotype was counted many times. This CDR3 is CASLQGDLYEQYF. CDR3 coding DNA: TGTGCCAGCTTACAGGGGGATCTCTACGAGCAGTACTTC. The V call is TRBV28, the J call TRBJ2-7; 8 positions agree with TRBD1. This CDR3 has 13 residues. The V gene's germline CDR1 is MDHEN and CDR2 SYDVKM. J lost 3 bases, V lost 8 bases, and 6 bases had no gene match.

This clonotype was picked up many times. The gene calls are TRBV2 and TRBJ2-3; 7 bases are a match to TRBD2. Germline-derived CDR1 and CDR2 are SNHLY and FYNNEI. The CDR3 runs to 14 residues. Unmatched junction bases numbered 9, after V lost 6 bases and J lost 6 bases. CDR3 nucleotides: TGTGCCAGCAGATCCGGGACTATCAGGGATACGCAGTATTTT. Translating gives CASRSGTIRDTQYF.

About this clonotype itself: A clone one base away is much larger, so this may be a read error. The V and J genes are TRBV7-9 and TRBJ1-2, with a possible D match to TRBD1 (5 bases). V lost 2 bases to trimming and J lost 6 bases, with 10 bases between them. Germline V CDR1 and CDR2: SEHNR, FQNEAQ (reference sequence). The CDR3 contains 13 residues. This CDR3 is CASSLKGRDGYTF. CDR3 DNA sequence: TGTGCCAGCAGCTTAAAGGGGCGGGATGGCTACACCTTC.

This clonotype was seen at least ten times. V and J are TRBV24-1 and TRBJ2-1; perhaps TRBD2 as D (5 bases). Per the germline V gene, CDR1 is KGHDR and CDR2 is SFDVKD. Trimming shortened V by 1 base and J by 7 bases, and 13 bases separated the two germline ends. The CDR3 is made up of 15 amino acids. The CDR3 bases are TGTGCCACCAGTGATTTCAGCCTAGCTCGGAATGAGCAGTTCTTC. The encoded protein is CATSDFSLARNEQFF.

A few counts support this clonotype. This chain connects TRBV3-1 to TRBJ2-1; D gene ambiguous. CDR1 and CDR2 from the germline V gene are LGHDT and YNNKEL (reference sequence). This CDR3 is built from 17 residues. Trimming took 4 bases from V and 9 from J, leaving 25 bases between them. The CDR3 is CASSLHPEHTRPSEQFF. The CDR3 DNA reads as TGTGCCAGCAGCCTGCACCCGGAACATACCAGGCCCAGTGAGCAGTTCTTC.

This clonotype was seen many times. The chain is built from TRBV28 and TRBJ2-2; tentatively, D is TRBD1 or TRBD2 (7 bases each). The CDR3 consists of 15 residues. Trimming left V 6 bases short and J 1 base short, with 12 bases between. Germline assignment: CDR1 MDHEN and CDR2 SYDVKM. The CDR3 region has the DNA TGTGCCAGCAGGGCAGGGGGGGAGAACACCGGGGAGCTGTTTTTT. Encoded protein: CASRAGGENTGELFF.

V gene TRBV19 combines with J gene TRBJ1-2; maybe TRBD1 (5 bases). This CDR3 is 18 amino acids long. Trimming took 9 bases from V and 0 from J, leaving 26 bases between them. Germline V CDR1 and CDR2: LNHDA, SQIVND (reference sequence). In DNA, the CDR3 is TGTGCCAGCAGACCCGGGACTGCCCAAGACCGGTCTAACTATGGCTACACCTTC. This encodes CASRPGTAQDRSNYGYTF.

This clonotype turned up a few times. The chain links TRBV19 to TRBJ2-7; tentative D call: TRBD2 (6 bases). V gave up 6 bases and J gave up 0 bases, with 24 bases separating them. The CDR3 consists of 18 residues. The germline CDR1 and CDR2 sequences are LNHDA and SQIVND (reference sequence). CDR3 loop: CASRGSRDSLSNSYEQYF. DNA of the CDR3: TGTGCCAGTAGAGGAAGCCGGGACTCCCTAAGCAACTCCTACGAGCAGTACTTC.

The V gene is TRBV6-1, the J gene TRBJ2-1; 10 bases are shared with TRBD1. From germline, CDR1 is MNHNS and CDR2 SASEGT. The CDR3 totals 14 residues. J was trimmed by 7 bases and V by 6 bases; bases with no gene match: 6. CDR3 in amino acids: CASRIPGQGNEQFF. DNA of the CDR3: TGTGCCAGCAGGATCCCGGGACAGGGGAATGAGCAGTTCTTC.

This clonotype was recorded at least ten times. J is TRBJ2-1 and V is TRBV28; no clear D gene. Trimming cost V 5 bases and J 0 bases, with 20 bases left between them. The CDR3 runs 18 residues. The germline CDR1 and CDR2 sequences are MDHEN and SYDVKM. The CDR3 sequence is CASSPIRFSASSYNEQFF. CDR3 nucleotides: TGTGCCAGCAGTCCCATCAGGTTCAGCGCGAGCTCCTACAATGAGCAGTTCTTC.